The T cell receptor (beta chain) described here comes from a study of control samples from healthy donors and cancer patients. V lost 7 bases, J lost 4 bases, and 7 bases stayed unmatched. The CDR3 contains 13 residues. Germline V lookup: CDR1 SQVTM, CDR2 ANQGSEA. Clones were sequenced by immunoSEQ multiplex PCR, and TCRdb holds only the in-frame ones, with some missing. This table has around 130,000 clones, more than 85% appearing once. V is TRBV29-1 and J is TRBJ1-2, with 9 bases fitting TRBD1. The sequence derives from a young man in good health. The sequencing input was blood. CDR3 sequence: CSAGGTGFYGYTF. The DNA for the CDR3 is TGCAGCGCCGGCGGGACAGGGTTCTATGGCTACACCTTC.